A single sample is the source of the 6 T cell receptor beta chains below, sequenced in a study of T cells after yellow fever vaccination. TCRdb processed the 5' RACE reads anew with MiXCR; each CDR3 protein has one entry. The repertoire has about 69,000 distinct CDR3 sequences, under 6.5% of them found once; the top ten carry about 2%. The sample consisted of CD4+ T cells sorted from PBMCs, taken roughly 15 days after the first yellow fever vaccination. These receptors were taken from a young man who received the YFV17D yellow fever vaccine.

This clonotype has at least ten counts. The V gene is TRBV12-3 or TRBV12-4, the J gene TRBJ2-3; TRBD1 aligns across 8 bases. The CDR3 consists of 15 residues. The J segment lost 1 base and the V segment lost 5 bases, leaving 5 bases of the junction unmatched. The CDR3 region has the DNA TGTGCCAGCAGTGGACAGGGTCGTGGCACAGATACGCAGTATTTT. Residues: CASSGQGRGTDTQYF.

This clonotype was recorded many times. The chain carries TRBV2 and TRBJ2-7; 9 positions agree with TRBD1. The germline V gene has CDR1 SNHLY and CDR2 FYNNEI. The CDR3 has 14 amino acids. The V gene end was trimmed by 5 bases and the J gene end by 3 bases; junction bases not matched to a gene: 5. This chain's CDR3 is CASSPGTGLYEQYV. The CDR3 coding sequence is TGTGCCAGCAGTCCCGGGACAGGGCTCTACGAGCAGTACGTC.

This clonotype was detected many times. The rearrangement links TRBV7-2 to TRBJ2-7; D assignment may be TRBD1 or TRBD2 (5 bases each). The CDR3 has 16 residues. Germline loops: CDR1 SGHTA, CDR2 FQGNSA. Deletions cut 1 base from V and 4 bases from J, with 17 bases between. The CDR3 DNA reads TGTGCCAGCAGCTTAGGTCGGGGACCATCCACTTACGAGCAGTACGTC. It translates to CASSLGRGPSTYEQYV.

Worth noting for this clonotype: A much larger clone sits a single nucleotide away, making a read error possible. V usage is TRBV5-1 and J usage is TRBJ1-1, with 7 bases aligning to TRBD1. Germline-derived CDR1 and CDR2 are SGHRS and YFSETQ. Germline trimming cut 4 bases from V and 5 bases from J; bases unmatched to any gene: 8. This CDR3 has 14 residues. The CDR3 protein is CASSIGTAYTEAFF. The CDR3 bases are TGCGCCAGCAGCATCGGGACAGCGTATACTGAAGCTTTCTTT.

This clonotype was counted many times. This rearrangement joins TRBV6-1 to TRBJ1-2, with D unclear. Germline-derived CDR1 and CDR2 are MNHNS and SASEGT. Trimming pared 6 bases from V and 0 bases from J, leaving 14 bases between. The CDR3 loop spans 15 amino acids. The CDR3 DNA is TGTGCCAGCAGGGAAACCGGGGATGCTAACTATGGCTACACCTTC. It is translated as CASRETGDANYGYTF.

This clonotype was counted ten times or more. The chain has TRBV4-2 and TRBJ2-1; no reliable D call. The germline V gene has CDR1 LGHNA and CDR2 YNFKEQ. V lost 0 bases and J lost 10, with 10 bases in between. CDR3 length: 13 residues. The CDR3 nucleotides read TGTGCCAGCAGCCAAGATCTGGGCAGGGAGCAGTTCTTC. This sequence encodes CASSQDLGREQFF.